The present entry profiles one T cell receptor (beta chain) with its context. TCRdb independently ran MiXCR on the 5' RACE reads; one entry per CDR3 protein. This sample has roughly 500,000 distinct CDR3 sequences; around 21% occur once, and the top ten carry about 12%. The data belong to a study of T-cell memory formation after mild COVID-19. Unmatched junction bases numbered 9, after V lost 4 bases and J lost 9 bases. The CDR3 has 15 residues. CDR1 and CDR2 (germline): ENHRY, SYGVKD. The clonotype comes from an adult woman who had mild COVID-19 (a few samples of this study predate the infection). Cell type and time point are not known. This chain joins TRBV10-3 and TRBJ2-1; 10 bases align to TRBD2. Sequenced input: PBMCs or a T cell subset sorted from them (not recorded which). The CDR3 reads CAISGPSGSTREQFF. The CDR3 DNA reads as TGTGCCATCAGTGGGCCTAGCGGGAGTACGCGTGAGCAGTTCTTC.